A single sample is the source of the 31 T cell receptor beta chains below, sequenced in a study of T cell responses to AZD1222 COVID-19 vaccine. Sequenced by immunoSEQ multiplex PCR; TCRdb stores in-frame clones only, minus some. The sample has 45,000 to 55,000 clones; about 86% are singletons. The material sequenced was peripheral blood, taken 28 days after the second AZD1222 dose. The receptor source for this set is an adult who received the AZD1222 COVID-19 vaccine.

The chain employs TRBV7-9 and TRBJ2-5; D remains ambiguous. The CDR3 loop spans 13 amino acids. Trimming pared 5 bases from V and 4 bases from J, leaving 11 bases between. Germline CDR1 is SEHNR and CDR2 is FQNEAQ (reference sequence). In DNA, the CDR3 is TGTGCCAGCAGCCCCGCAGGCGGAGAGACCCAGTACTTC. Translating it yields CASSPAGGETQYF.

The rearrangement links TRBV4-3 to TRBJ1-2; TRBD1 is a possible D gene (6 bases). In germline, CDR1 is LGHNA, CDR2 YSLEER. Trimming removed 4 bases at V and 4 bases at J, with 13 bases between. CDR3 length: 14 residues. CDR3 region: CASSRDGGLYGYTF. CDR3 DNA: TGCGCCAGCAGCCGTGATGGGGGCCTCTATGGCTACACCTTC.

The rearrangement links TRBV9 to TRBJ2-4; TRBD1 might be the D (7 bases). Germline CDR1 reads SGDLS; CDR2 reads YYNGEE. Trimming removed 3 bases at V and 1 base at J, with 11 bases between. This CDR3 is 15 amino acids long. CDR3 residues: CASSGSGGAKNIQYF. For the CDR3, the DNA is TGTGCCAGCAGCGGATCAGGGGGGGCCAAAAACATTCAGTACTTC.

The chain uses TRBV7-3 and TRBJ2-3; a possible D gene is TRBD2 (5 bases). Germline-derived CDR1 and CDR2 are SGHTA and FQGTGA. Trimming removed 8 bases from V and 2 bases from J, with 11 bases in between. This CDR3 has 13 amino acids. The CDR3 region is CASAGTYTDTQYF. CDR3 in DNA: TGTGCCAGCGCGGGTACTTACACAGATACGCAGTATTTT.

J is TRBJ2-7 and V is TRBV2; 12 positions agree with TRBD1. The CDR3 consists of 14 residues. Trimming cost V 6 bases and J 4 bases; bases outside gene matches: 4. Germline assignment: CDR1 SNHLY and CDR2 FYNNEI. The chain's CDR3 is CASSGGQGAYEQYF. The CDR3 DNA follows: TGTGCCAGCAGCGGGGGACAGGGGGCGTACGAGCAGTACTTC.

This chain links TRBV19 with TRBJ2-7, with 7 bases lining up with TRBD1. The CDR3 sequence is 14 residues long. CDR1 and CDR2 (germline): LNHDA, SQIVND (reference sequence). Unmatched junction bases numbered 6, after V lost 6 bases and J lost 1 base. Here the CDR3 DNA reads TGTGCCAGTAGCCGACGACAGGGTTCCTACGAGCAGTACTTC. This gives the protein CASSRRQGSYEQYF.

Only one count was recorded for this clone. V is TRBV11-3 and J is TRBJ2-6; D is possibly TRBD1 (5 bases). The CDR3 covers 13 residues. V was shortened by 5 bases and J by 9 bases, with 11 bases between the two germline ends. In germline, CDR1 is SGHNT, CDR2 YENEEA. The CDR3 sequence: CASSQTGDNVLTF. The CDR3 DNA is TGTGCCAGCAGCCAAACAGGTGACAACGTCCTGACTTTC. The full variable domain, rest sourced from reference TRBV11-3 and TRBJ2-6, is EAGVVQSPRYKIIEKKQPVAFWCNPISGHNTLYWYLQNLGQGPELLIRYENEEAVDDSQLPKDRFSAERLKGVDSTLKIQPAELGDSAVYLCASSQTGDNVLTFGAGSRLTVL.

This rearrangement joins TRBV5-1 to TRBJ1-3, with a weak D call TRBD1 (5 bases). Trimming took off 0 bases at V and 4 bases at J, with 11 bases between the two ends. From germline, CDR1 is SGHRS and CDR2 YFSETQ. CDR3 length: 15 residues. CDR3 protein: CASSLGQLRGNTIYF. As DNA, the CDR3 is TGCGCCAGCAGCTTGGGACAGTTAAGAGGAAACACCATATATTTT. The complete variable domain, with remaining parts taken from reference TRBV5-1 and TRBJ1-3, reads KAGVTQTPRYLIKTRGQQVTLSCSPISGHRSVSWYQQTPGQGLQFLFEYFSETQRNKGNFPGRFSGRQFSNSRSEMNVSTLELGDSALYLCASSLGQLRGNTIYFGEGSWLTVV.

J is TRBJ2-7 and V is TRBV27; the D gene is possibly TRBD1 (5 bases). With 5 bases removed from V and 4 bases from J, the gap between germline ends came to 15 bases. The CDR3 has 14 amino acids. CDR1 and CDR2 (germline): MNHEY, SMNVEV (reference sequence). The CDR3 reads CASSTRLGQYEQYF. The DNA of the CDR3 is TGTGCCAGCAGTACCCGATTGGGGCAATACGAGCAGTACTTC.

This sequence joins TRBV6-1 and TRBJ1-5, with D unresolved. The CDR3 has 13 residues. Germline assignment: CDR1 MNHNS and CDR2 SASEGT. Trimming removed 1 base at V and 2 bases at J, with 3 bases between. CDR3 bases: TGTGCCAGCAGTGAAGGTCGCAATCAGCCCCAGCATTTT. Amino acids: CASSEGRNQPQHF.

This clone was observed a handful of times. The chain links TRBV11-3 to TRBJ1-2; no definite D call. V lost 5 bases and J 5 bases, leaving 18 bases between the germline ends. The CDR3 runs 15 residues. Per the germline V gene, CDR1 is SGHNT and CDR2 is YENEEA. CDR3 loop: CASSPSGRMGYGYTF. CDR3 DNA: TGTGCCAGCAGCCCTTCTGGGCGGATGGGTTATGGCTACACCTTC.

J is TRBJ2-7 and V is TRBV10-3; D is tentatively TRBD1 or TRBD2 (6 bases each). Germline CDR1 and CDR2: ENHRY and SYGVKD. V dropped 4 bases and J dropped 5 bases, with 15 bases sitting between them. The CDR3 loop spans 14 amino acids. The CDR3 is CAISGAGTSDEQYF. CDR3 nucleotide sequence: TGTGCCATCAGTGGTGCGGGGACATCCGACGAGCAGTACTTC.

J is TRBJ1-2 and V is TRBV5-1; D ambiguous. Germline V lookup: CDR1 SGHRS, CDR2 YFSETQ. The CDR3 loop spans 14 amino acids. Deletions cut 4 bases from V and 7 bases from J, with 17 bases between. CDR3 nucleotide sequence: TGCGCCAGCAGCGTTCCGCCTGGAGGTAGTGGCTACACCTTC. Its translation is CASSVPPGGSGYTF.

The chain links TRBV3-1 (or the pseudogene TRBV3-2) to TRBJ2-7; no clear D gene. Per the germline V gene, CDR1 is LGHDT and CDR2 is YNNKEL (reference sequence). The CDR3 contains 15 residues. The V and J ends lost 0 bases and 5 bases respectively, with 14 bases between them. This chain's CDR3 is CASSQDFARNHEQYF. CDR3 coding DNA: TGTGCCAGCAGCCAAGATTTCGCTAGAAACCACGAGCAGTACTTC.

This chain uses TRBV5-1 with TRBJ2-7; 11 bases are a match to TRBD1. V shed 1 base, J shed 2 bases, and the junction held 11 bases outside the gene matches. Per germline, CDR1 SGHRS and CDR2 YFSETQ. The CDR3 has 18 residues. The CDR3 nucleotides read TGCGCCAGCAGCTTGTTTGCCCAGGGACAGGGGGGAACCTACGAGCAGTACTTC. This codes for CASSLFAQGQGGTYEQYF.

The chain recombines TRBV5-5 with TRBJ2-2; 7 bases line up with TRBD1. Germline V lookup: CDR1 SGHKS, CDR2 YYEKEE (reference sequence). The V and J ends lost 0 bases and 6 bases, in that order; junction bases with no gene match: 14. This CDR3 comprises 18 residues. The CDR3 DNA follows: TGTGCCAGCAGCTTGGCCCCCGCGACAGGGAGATTAGCCGGGGAGCTGTTTTTT. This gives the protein CASSLAPATGRLAGELFF.

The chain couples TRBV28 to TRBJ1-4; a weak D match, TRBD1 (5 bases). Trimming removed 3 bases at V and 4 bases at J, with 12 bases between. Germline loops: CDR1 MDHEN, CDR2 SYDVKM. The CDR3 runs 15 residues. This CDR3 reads CASSLFREGNEKLFF. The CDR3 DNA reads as TGTGCCAGCAGTTTGTTCAGGGAGGGTAATGAAAAACTGTTTTTT. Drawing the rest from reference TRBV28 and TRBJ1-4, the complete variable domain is DVKVTQSSRYLVKRTGEKVFLECVQDMDHENMFWYRQDPGLGLRLIYFSYDVKMKEKGDIPEGYSVSREKKERFSLILESASTNQTSMYLCASSLFREGNEKLFFGSGTQLSVL.

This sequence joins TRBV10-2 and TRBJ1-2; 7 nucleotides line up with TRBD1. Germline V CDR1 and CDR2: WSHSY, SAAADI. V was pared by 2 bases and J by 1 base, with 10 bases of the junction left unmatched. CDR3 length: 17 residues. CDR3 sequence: CASSEAGQGGINYGYTF. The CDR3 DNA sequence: TGCGCCAGCAGTGAGGCAGGGCAGGGGGGTATTAACTATGGCTACACCTTC.

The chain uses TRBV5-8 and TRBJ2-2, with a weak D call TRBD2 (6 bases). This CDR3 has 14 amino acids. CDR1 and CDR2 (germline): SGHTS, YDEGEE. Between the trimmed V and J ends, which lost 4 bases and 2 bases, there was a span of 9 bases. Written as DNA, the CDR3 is TGTGCCAGCAGCCGCGGGGAAAACACCGGGGAGCTGTTTTTT. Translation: CASSRGENTGELFF. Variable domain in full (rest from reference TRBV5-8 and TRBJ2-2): EAGVTQSPTHLIKTRGQQATLRCSPISGHTSVYWYQQALGLGLQFLLWYDEGEERNRGNFPPRFSGRQFPNYSSELNVNALELEDSALYLCASSRGENTGELFFGEGSRLTVL.

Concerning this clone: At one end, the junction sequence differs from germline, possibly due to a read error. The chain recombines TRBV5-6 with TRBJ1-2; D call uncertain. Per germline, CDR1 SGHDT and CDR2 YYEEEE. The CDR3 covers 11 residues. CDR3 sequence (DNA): TGTGCCAGCAGCTTGTCGGCAGCCTTAGCCTTC. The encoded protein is CASSLSAALAF.

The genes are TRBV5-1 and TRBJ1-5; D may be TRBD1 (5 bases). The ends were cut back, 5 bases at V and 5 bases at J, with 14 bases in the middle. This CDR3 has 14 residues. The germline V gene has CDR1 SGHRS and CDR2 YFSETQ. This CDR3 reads CASSIDRTDQPQHF. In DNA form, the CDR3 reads TGCGCCAGCAGTATTGACAGAACCGATCAGCCCCAGCATTTT. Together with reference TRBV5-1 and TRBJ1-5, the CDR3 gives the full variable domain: KAGVTQTPRYLIKTRGQQVTLSCSPISGHRSVSWYQQTPGQGLQFLFEYFSETQRNKGNFPGRFSGRQFSNSRSEMNVSTLELGDSALYLCASSIDRTDQPQHFGDGTRLSIL.

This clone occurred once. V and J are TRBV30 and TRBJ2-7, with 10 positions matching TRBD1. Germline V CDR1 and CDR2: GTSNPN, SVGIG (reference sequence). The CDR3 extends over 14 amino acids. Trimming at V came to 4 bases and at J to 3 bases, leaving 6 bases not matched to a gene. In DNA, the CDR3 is TGTGCCTGGAATACCGGGACAGGGGACTACGAGCAGTACTTC. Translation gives CAWNTGTGDYEQYF.

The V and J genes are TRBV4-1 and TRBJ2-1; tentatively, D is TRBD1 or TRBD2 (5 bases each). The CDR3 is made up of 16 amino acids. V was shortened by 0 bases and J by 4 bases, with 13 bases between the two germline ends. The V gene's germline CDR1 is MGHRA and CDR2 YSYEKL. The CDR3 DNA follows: TGCGCCAGCAGCCAAGATCGGGGCGGGTCATACAATGAGCAGTTCTTC. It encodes CASSQDRGGSYNEQFF.

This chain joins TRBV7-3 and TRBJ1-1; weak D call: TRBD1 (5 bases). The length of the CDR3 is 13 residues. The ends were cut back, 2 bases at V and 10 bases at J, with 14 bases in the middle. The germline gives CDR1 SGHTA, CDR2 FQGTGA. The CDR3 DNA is TGTGCCAGCAGCTTAGAGGGGAATACGGGAGCTTTCTTT. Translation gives CASSLEGNTGAFF.

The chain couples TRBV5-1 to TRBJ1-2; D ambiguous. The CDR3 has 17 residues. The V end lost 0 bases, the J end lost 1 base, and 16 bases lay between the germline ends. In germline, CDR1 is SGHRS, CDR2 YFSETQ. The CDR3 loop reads CASSLDLVRRDNYGYTF. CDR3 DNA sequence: TGCGCCAGCAGCTTGGATCTAGTGCGCCGGGATAACTATGGCTACACCTTC. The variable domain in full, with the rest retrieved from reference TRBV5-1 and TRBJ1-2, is KAGVTQTPRYLIKTRGQQVTLSCSPISGHRSVSWYQQTPGQGLQFLFEYFSETQRNKGNFPGRFSGRQFSNSRSEMNVSTLELGDSALYLCASSLDLVRRDNYGYTFGSGTRLTVV.

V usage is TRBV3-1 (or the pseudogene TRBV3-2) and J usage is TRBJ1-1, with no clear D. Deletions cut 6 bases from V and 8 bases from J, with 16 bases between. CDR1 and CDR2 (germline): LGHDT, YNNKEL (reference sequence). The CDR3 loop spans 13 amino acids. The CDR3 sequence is CASSSLGGGEAFF. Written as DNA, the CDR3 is TGTGCCAGCAGTAGCCTCGGAGGCGGGGAAGCTTTCTTT.

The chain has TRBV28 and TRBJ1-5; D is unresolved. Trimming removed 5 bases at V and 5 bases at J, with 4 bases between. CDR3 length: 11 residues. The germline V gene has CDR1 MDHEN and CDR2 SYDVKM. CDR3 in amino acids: CASSTYQPQHF. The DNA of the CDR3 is TGTGCCAGCAGTACTTATCAGCCCCAGCATTTT.

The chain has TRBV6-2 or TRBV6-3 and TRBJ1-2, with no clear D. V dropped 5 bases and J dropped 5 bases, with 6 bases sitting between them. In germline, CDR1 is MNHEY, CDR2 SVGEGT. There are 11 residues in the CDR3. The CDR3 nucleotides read TGTGCCAGCAGTCGCAATTATGGCTACACCTTC. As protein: CASSRNYGYTF.

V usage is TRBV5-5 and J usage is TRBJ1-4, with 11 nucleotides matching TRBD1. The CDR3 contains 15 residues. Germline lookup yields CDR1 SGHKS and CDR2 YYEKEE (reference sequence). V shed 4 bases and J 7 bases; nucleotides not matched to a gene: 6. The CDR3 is CASSRTGGGSEKLFF. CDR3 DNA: TGTGCCAGCAGCAGGACAGGGGGCGGGAGTGAAAAACTGTTTTTT. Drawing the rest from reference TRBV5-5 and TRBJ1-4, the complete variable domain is DAGVTQSPTHLIKTRGQQVTLRCSPISGHKSVSWYQQVLGQGPQFIFQYYEKEERGRGNFPDRFSARQFPNYSSELNVNALLLGDSALYLCASSRTGGGSEKLFFGSGTQLSVL.

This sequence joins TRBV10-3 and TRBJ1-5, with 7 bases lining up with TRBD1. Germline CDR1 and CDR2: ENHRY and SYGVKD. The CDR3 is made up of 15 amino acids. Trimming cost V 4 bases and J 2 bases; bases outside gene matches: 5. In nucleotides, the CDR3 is TGTGCCATCAGTGGACAGGGAGGCGGCAATCAGCCCCAGCATTTT. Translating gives CAISGQGGGNQPQHF.

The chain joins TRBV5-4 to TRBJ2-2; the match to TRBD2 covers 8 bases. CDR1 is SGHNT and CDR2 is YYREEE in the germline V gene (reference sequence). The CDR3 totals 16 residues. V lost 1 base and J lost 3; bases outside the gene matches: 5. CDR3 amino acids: CASSLSGGGHTGELFF. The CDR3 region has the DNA TGTGCCAGCAGCTTGTCCGGGGGGGGGCACACCGGGGAGCTGTTTTTT.